This paragraph reports one T cell receptor (beta chain). What it binds is not known. This entry comes from a study of post-analysis software for immune sequencing data. Overall study results and limits: Among four to six TRBV segments more frequent in patients than controls were TRBV5-6, TRBV5-1 and TRBV20-1.

Sequencing libraries made from TCR beta cDNA carried unique molecular identifiers. TCRdb reprocessed the PCR reads via MiXCR and lists one record per CDR3 protein. The repertoire holds over 300,000 distinct CDR3 sequences, with approximately 38% as singletons. Germline V lookup: CDR1 LGHDT, CDR2 YNNKEL (reference sequence). Germline trimming cut 1 base from V and 2 bases from J; bases unmatched to any gene: 5. The CDR3 totals 16 residues. The TCR comes from a girl aged 5 to 17 with multiple sclerosis. V is TRBV3-1 and J is TRBJ2-5; 9 bases align to TRBD2. Source material: blood. The CDR3 bases are TGTGCCAGCAGCCAAGGGACTAGCGCCCCGCAAGAGACCCAGTACTTC. Translation gives CASSQGTSAPQETQYF.